This entry concerns a single T cell receptor (beta chain). Its specific antigen is unknown. The sample holds no much larger clone one base away, and base qualities are not on file. Using the deep immunoSEQ assay, TCR CDR3 regions were amplified from genomic DNA by multiplex PCR. For each cell subset, the extracted genomic DNA was distributed evenly across all wells of several immunoSEQ 96-well plates, and each plate served as one replicate. Each replicate PCR for sorted subsets received about 220 ng genomic DNA, equal to 30,000 or so T cell genomes. Purified libraries were quantified with a Qubit 3.0 fluorometer, sized on a Bioanalyzer 2100, and re-quantified with the KAPA Library Quantification kit. Every immunoSEQ 96-well plate was sequenced on a dedicated single-read 150-cycle Illumina NextSeq 550 flow cell. For the original study's pipeline: The immunoSEQ output contained only junctional sequences without quality scores, so filtering could not match that applied to full-length reads. Sequences were annotated with PyIR, a Python wrapper for IgBLAST v1.9, and V/J genes and CDR3 were assigned using IMGT germline references. Reads were filtered out if the reads had weak V/J assignments (E-value above 1e-6), no CDR3, stop codons, out-of-frame junctions, or ambiguous translated residues. V3J clonotypes were defined as sequences sharing an identical inferred V gene, J gene, and CDR3 amino acid sequence. The percentage overlap between two repertoires was calculated by dividing the number of shared unique clonotypes by the size of the smaller repertoire. Three approaches were used to assess repertoire richness: RTK rarefaction, the Chao1 estimator, and Recon v2.1 estimates of unobserved clonotypes. For all TCRbeta clonotypes obtained by the gDNA method from a few donors, generation probabilities were computed with OLGA. TCRdb re-hosts the immuneACCESS table, in-frame sequences only. Its copies lack some clones; in the studies checked, an unresolved V gene accounts for under half of them, and the cause for the rest is not known. D and trimming were read from the DNA, whereas the V and J calls and clone size are those reported in that table. The sample has hundreds of thousands of clones on record, roughly 98% of them singletons. The ten largest clonotypes hold around 0.3% of the sample.

The data are from a study of shared clonotypes between healthy human individuals (TCRdb year 2020). About the study as a whole: A few men and two women, aged 18 to 49 years, made up the cohort. Per donor, leukapheresis produced somewhere between about 0.85 and 10 billion PBMCs. For each donor, three plates each were used for CD4 naive and CD4 memory, two plates were used for CD8 naive, and one plate was used for CD8 memory. The study deeply sequenced blood TCR repertoires of several healthy adults to estimate repertoire size and the extent of clonotype sharing between individuals. Libraries were prepared and TCR repertoires were sequenced by different laboratories using diverse techniques, in order to increase sequencing depth and limit assay-specific biases. Overall study results and their limits: Naive subsets generally had larger estimated clonotype richness than memory subsets. Based on pairwise subsampling, the degree of clonotype sharing among donors was expected to be affected by sequencing depth. The genetic and exposure-history diversity represented was limited by the small number of donors. Across several donors, around 5.4% of naive CD4, around 3.5% of naive CD8, 2.3% of memory CD4, and 0.4% to 0.45% of memory CD8 clonotypes were shared. Only blood was sampled, and tissue TCR repertoires likely differ from those in blood. Compared with non-shared clonotypes, clonotypes shared by all four sorted-subset donors had higher generation probabilities. Incomplete sequencing was indicated by rarefaction of sorted-subset datasets, despite the large sequencing depth.

Counted from cysteine to phenylalanine, this CDR3 has 17 amino acids. The entry retains the CDR3 DNA only, 51 bases that are in frame from base 1. Trimming accounts for 5 bases at V and 0 bases at J, while the number of junction bases matched to no gene is 11. CDR1 SEHNR and CDR2 FQNEAQ are derived from the germline V gene (reference sequence). CD8 naive samples were obtained by positive selection for CCR7 among CD45RO-negative cells, yielding a CD45RA+CCR7+ population from which TemRA cells were excluded. Donors were healthy HIV-negative adults with no recently reported acute infections or vaccinations. All donors were Caucasian adults living in Nashville, Tennessee, USA. Blood was obtained by leukapheresis, after which PBMCs were separated by Ficoll-Histopaque density gradient centrifugation and cryopreserved in liquid nitrogen vapor phase. Purity and quantity of every magnetically sorted T cell population were checked by analytical flow cytometry. Each sorted fraction had its genomic DNA isolated and then quantified by UV absorbance on a Nanodrop 2000c.

This sequence uses TRBV7-9 and TRBJ1-1; 8 of the junction bases match TRBD1. The sample consisted of naive CD8+ T cells sorted from blood. The cell subset or site label for this specimen denotes: CD45RA+CCR7+. The TCR sequence derives from a man aged 25-45 years in good health. At the DNA level, the sequence is TGTGCCAGCAGCCCTTTAGGGACAGGAGGACTGAACACTGAAGCTTTCTTT. It specifies CASSPLGTGGLNTEAFF.